This TCR beta chain was observed in a study of PD-L1 blockade in urothelial cancer (dated by TCRdb to about 2017). The study in broad terms: Every patient began therapy in about 2014 and was given atezolizumab 1,200 mg intravenously every 3 weeks. About nine tenths of the roughly 29 patients were males with bladder-origin urothelial cancer, and 18 of 29 reported a prior smoking history. Patients had an ECOG performance status of 0 or 1 and had received between 0 and 3 prior chemotherapy regimens. Blood samples were analyzed at two time points: 3 weeks after treatment start (second dose) and 6 weeks after treatment start. A median of about 150,000 T cells and some 82,000 unique TCRs was obtained from blood samples, and a median clonality of roughly 0.08 was observed. An exploratory multi-omic analysis was conducted of the somatic, immune and clinical correlates of response to PD-L1 blockade with atezolizumab in urothelial cancer. Pretreatment tumor samples and matched peripheral blood, collected serially before and after atezolizumab treatment, underwent TCR sequencing. Durable clinical benefit was defined as a progression-free survival longer than 6 months, and TCR features were additionally tested against progression-free survival and overall survival. In the same patients, pretreatment tumors underwent whole exome sequencing and RNA sequencing in addition to TCR sequencing. Durable clinical benefit was achieved by nine patients and was not achieved by 20 patients. Pretreatment blood TCR-seq was available for under 35 patients, at least one posttreatment blood collection was obtained for 25 or so patients, and tumor TCR-seq was available for 25 or so patients. General conclusions and limits of the study: Small sample size (n ≈ 27) and many exploratory analyses mean the results are intended to be hypothesis-generating. Among patients with durable benefit, tumor-associated TCR clones showed greater expansion in peripheral blood 3 weeks after treatment started (n ≈ 23, p = 0.022). A pretreatment peripheral blood TCR clonality below the median was linked to improved progression-free and overall survival.

To estimate absolute template abundance from read counts, synthetic TCR analog templates were spiked into each PCR. TCRbeta CDR3 regions were amplified from genomic DNA with bias-controlled V and J gene primers using the immunoSEQ assay. Rearranged TCRbeta segments were sequenced at approximately 20X coverage. On the study's bioinformatics: Clustering was used to correct sequencing errors, and CDR3s were annotated against IMGT so that V, D and J genes could be assigned. Out-of-frame and stop-codon sequences were excluded, and only productive TCRbeta rearrangements were used in downstream analyses. Clonality was computed as one minus Shannon entropy normalized by the log of the number of unique productive sequences. Fisher's exact test with Benjamini-Hochberg correction, at a threshold of adjusted p below 0.01, was used to find clones that differed between time points or between blood and tumor. In TCRdb, the immuneACCESS table is reduced to in-frame sequences with V and J assigned. These tables do not hold every clone; where another copy was compared, an unresolved V gene accounts for under half, and the others remain unexplained. V, J and clone size derive from that table, while D and trimming were established from the DNA sequence. Recorded for this sample are around 41,000 clones; 70% to 90% of them occurred a single time. The biggest ten clones account for roughly 13% of the sample.

Points on this clone: Its target antigen remains unknown. It has no much larger one-base neighbor in the sample; base qualities were not kept.

At the junction V is shortened by 3 bases and J by 3 bases, with 6 bases in between. CDR1 and CDR2, looked up from the germline V gene, are LGHNA and YSLEER. The CDR3, cysteine through phenylalanine, is 13 amino acids long. Only CDR3 DNA is held: 39 bases, read in frame from base 1. A cohort of approximately 30 patients with locally advanced or metastatic urothelial carcinoma, treated at Memorial Sloan Kettering on a trial protocol, was included. Peripheral blood mononuclear cells were collected from each patient pretreatment and during treatment, giving between 1 and 8 total time points per patient. The Qiagen DNeasy Blood extraction kit was used to purify genomic DNA from total PBMCs and tumor samples. PBMCs were collected pretreatment and during treatment and were isolated and stored as previously described.

Sample: PBMCs, taken around atezolizumab (anti-PD-L1) treatment. This receptor chain uses TRBV4-3 and TRBJ1-5; the D gene is possibly TRBD1, with 5 bases matching. The clonotype originates from a woman aged 60-75 years with urothelial cancer. The nucleotide sequence reads TGCGCCAGCAGCCAGGACATCAATCAGCCCCAGCATTTT. Translated, this is CASSQDINQPQHF.